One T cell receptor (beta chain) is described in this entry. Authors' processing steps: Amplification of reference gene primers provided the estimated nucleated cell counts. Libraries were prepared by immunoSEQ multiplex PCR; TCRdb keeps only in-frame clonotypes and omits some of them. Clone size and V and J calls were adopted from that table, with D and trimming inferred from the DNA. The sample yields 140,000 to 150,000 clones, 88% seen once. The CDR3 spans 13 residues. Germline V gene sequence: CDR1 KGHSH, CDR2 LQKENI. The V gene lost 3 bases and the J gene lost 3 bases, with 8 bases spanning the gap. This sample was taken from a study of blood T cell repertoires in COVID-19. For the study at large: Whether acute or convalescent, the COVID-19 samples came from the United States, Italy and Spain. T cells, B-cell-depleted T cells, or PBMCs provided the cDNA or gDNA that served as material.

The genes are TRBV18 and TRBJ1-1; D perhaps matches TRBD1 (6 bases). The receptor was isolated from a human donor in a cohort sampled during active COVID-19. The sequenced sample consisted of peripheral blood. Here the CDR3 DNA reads TGTGCCAGCTCACCCGGACAGTACACTGAAGCTTTCTTT. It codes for CASSPGQYTEAFF.